Below, 23 T cell receptor beta chains from the same sample are listed, as sequenced in a study of CD8 T cells in Susac syndrome. With random hexamers, 0.5 to 1 ug RNA was reverse transcribed. TCRdb re-derived calls from the immunoSEQ multiplex PCR reads in MiXCR, one entry per CDR3 protein. The sample includes about 300,000 distinct CDR3 sequences, roughly 90% seen only once; the top ten take around 0.18%. Sequenced: CD8+ T cells from PBMCs. These receptors all stem from a human donor with multiple sclerosis.

The chain employs TRBV4-3 and TRBJ2-1; no firm D call. Germline V lookup: CDR1 LGHNA, CDR2 YSLEER. The CDR3 totals 16 residues. V lost 0 bases and J lost 9, with 18 bases in between. CDR3 bases: TGCGCCAGCAGCCAAGATTCCCACCTTCTGGTGGGTGAGCAGTTCTTC. Translated, it gives CASSQDSHLLVGEQFF.

The chain has TRBV28 and TRBJ2-7; 14 nucleotides agree with TRBD2. The CDR3 loop spans 18 amino acids. Germline V lookup: CDR1 MDHEN, CDR2 SYDVKM. J gave up 2 bases and V 3 bases, and 9 bases lay outside the gene matches. This CDR3 reads CASSLPKGTSGSPYEQYF. The CDR3 DNA follows: TGTGCCAGCAGTTTGCCGAAAGGGACTAGCGGGAGCCCCTACGAGCAGTACTTC.

Only one count was recorded for this clonotype. V is TRBV5-4 and J is TRBJ2-5; 10 bases line up with TRBD1. There are 16 residues in the CDR3. Looked up from germline, CDR1 is SGHNT and CDR2 is YYREEE (reference sequence). With 1 base clipped from V and 5 bases from J, the junction kept 8 bases outside the gene matches. The CDR3 here is CASSLRTGGGGETQYF. The CDR3 DNA is TGTGCCAGCAGCTTGAGGACAGGGGGGGGTGGTGAGACCCAGTACTTC.

In this sample, this clonotype turned up once. The chain uses TRBV28 and TRBJ1-5; D unresolved. V lost 3 bases, J lost 5 bases, and 14 bases lay in between. This CDR3 has 15 amino acids. Germline lookup yields CDR1 MDHEN and CDR2 SYDVKM. CDR3 DNA: TGTGCCAGCAGTTTTAAGCGAATATCCTATCAGCCCCAGCATTTT. As protein: CASSFKRISYQPQHF.

This clonotype was picked up a small number of times. V and J are TRBV24-1 and TRBJ2-7; 7 bases line up with TRBD1. Germline V CDR1 and CDR2: KGHDR, SFDVKD. V lost 3 bases, J lost 3 bases, and 7 bases stayed unmatched. The CDR3 extends over 15 amino acids. The CDR3 region is CATSDAGQAVYEQYF. The CDR3 DNA is TGTGCCACCAGTGATGCCGGACAGGCGGTCTACGAGCAGTACTTC.

This chain links TRBV7-9 with TRBJ2-5; no firm D call. Trimming shortened V by 1 base and J by 4 bases, and 10 bases separated the two germline ends. This CDR3 has 14 amino acids. Germline V lookup: CDR1 SEHNR, CDR2 FQNEAQ (reference sequence). The CDR3 is CASSLVVGRETQYF. CDR3 sequence (DNA): TGTGCCAGCAGCTTAGTGGTTGGGCGAGAGACCCAGTACTTC.

The chain couples TRBV14 to TRBJ2-7; D ambiguous. Trimming left V 0 bases short and J 1 base short, with 10 bases between. The CDR3 loop spans 15 amino acids. The germline V gene has CDR1 SGHDN and CDR2 FVKESK. Here the CDR3 DNA reads TGTGCCAGCAGCCAAGAAAAGGCCCTGTCCTACGAGCAGTACTTC. Amino acids: CASSQEKALSYEQYF.

CDR3 sequence (DNA): TGTGCCAGCAGTCCCCCCGCCGGGACTTCACTTTACGAGCAGTACTTC. The encoded protein is CASSPPAGTSLYEQYF. The V call is TRBV28, the J call TRBJ2-7; TRBD2 is a possible D gene (6 bases). Germline CDR1 reads MDHEN; CDR2 reads SYDVKM. The CDR3 covers 16 residues. The V end was cut by 5 bases, the J end by 4 bases, with 21 bases between.

This clonotype appeared once. The J gene is TRBJ2-2, the V gene TRBV30; D is tentatively TRBD1 or TRBD2 (5 bases each). The V end lost 3 bases, the J end lost 4 bases, and 21 bases lay between the germline ends. The germline V gene has CDR1 GTSNPN and CDR2 SVGIG (reference sequence). This CDR3 comprises 17 residues. The CDR3: CAWSGPQGESVTGELFF. The CDR3 DNA is TGTGCCTGGAGCGGCCCCCAGGGAGAGTCGGTCACCGGGGAGCTGTTTTTT.

The chain carries TRBV15 and TRBJ1-2, with TRBD1 matching 11 bases. In germline, CDR1 is LNHNV, CDR2 YYDKDF (reference sequence). The length of the CDR3 is 15 residues. V was clipped by 5 bases and J by 3 bases; unmatched bases: 5. CDR3 in DNA: TGTGCCACCAGCCGGACAGGGGGCGTACACTATGGCTACACCTTC. Translating it yields CATSRTGGVHYGYTF.

This chain uses TRBV6-4 with TRBJ2-3; possibly TRBD2 for D (6 bases). V dropped 8 bases and J dropped 1 base, with 13 bases sitting between them. The germline V gene encodes CDR1 MRHNA and CDR2 SNTAGT. The CDR3 is made up of 14 amino acids. The CDR3 nucleotides are TGTGCCAGCTCTCGAGCGGGTGGCACAGATACGCAGTATTTT. Its translation: CASSRAGGTDTQYF.

The CDR3 loop is CASSSGTGGLNEQFF. The CDR3 DNA is TGTGCCAGCAGTTCCGGGACAGGGGGCTTAAATGAGCAGTTCTTC. The chain couples TRBV27 to TRBJ2-1; TRBD1 matches at 12 bases. The CDR3 spans 15 residues. V shed 4 bases and J 7 bases; nucleotides not matched to a gene: 5. CDR1 and CDR2 (germline): MNHEY, SMNVEV (reference sequence).

The chain is built from TRBV9 and TRBJ2-1; a possible D gene is TRBD1 (5 bases). Germline-derived CDR1 and CDR2 are SGDLS and YYNGEE. The CDR3 runs 16 residues. V shed 2 bases and J shed 0 bases, with 12 bases lying between them. CDR3 bases: TGTGCCAGCAGCGTGATTCAGGGTGGCTCCTACAATGAGCAGTTCTTC. This gives the protein CASSVIQGGSYNEQFF.

This chain uses TRBV20-1 with TRBJ2-1; D remains ambiguous. CDR1 and CDR2 from the germline V gene are DFQATT and SNEGSKA (reference sequence). The CDR3 extends over 12 amino acids. The V and J ends lost 2 bases and 12 bases respectively, with 14 bases between them. This CDR3 reads CSARSPRSMQFF. CDR3 nucleotide sequence: TGCAGTGCTAGATCCCCGCGGTCGATGCAGTTCTTC.

This chain links TRBV7-2 with TRBJ2-1, with 9 bases aligning to TRBD2. Germline CDR1 SGHTA, CDR2 FQGNSA. J was trimmed by 2 bases and V by 8 bases; bases with no gene match: 7. This CDR3 contains 15 residues. This chain's CDR3 is CASLLSGGTYNEQFF. DNA for the CDR3: TGTGCCAGCCTGCTAAGCGGGGGGACCTACAATGAGCAGTTCTTC.

The chain uses TRBV19 and TRBJ2-7; D call uncertain. V lost 3 bases and J 2 bases, leaving 14 bases between the germline ends. Germline V gene lookup returns CDR1 LNHDA and CDR2 SQIVND (reference sequence). The CDR3 has 15 residues. The CDR3 nucleotides read TGTGCCAGTAGTATTGGAACCCCGGTTACCTACGAGCAGTACTTC. It codes for CASSIGTPVTYEQYF.

The chain carries TRBV9 and TRBJ2-1; D may be TRBD2 (5 bases). V was cut by 2 bases and J by 0 bases, with 9 bases left in between. This CDR3 has 15 residues. Germline V lookup: CDR1 SGDLS, CDR2 YYNGEE. This CDR3 is CASSVIGSSYNEQFF. For the CDR3, the DNA is TGTGCCAGCAGCGTGATTGGGAGCTCCTACAATGAGCAGTTCTTC. The full variable domain, in which reference TRBV9 and TRBJ2-1 provide the parts outside the CDR3, is DSGVTQTPKHLITATGQRVTLRCSPRSGDLSVYWYQQSLDQGLQFLIQYYNGEERAKGNILERFSAQQFPDLHSELNLSSLELGDSALYFCASSVIGSSYNEQFFGPGTRLTVL.

The CDR3 sequence is CASTETGPNSPLHF. For the CDR3, the DNA is TGTGCCAGCACCGAGACAGGCCCTAATTCACCCCTCCACTTT. The J gene is TRBJ1-6, the V gene TRBV27; D is perhaps TRBD1 (6 bases). Trimming stripped 7 bases from V and 6 bases from J, with 13 bases between. CDR3 size: 14 residues. Germline-derived CDR1 and CDR2 are MNHEY and SMNVEV (reference sequence).

The gene calls are TRBV20-1 and TRBJ2-1; TRBD2 is a possible D gene (6 bases). V lost 6 bases to trimming and J lost 8 bases, with 20 bases between them. The CDR3 is 14 residues long. Germline values: CDR1 DFQATT, CDR2 SNEGSKA (reference sequence). CDR3 amino acids: CSAPKMGDWDEQFF. In DNA, the CDR3 is TGCAGTGCCCCTAAGATGGGGGACTGGGATGAGCAGTTCTTC.

CDR3 sequence reads: CASSQDRTEQYF. As DNA, the CDR3 is TGCGCCAGCAGCCAAGATCGGACCGAGCAGTACTTC. The V call is TRBV4-1, the J call TRBJ2-7; D gene unclear. Germline V gives CDR1 MGHRA, CDR2 YSYEKL. There are 12 residues in the CDR3. The V gene lost 0 bases and the J gene lost 6 bases, with 6 bases spanning the gap.

This chain uses TRBV7-9 with TRBJ1-4; D not resolved. Trimming removed 5 bases from V and 7 bases from J, with 20 bases in between. The CDR3 loop spans 16 amino acids. Germline CDR1 SEHNR, CDR2 FQNEAQ (reference sequence). DNA of the CDR3: TGTGCCAGCAGCCGGCAGTCGGACGGACGAACTGAAAAACTGTTTTTT. Protein sequence: CASSRQSDGRTEKLFF. The full variable domain, rest sourced from reference TRBV7-9 and TRBJ1-4, is DTGVSQNPRHKITKRGQNVTFRCDPISEHNRLYWYRQTLGQGPEFLTYFQNEAQLEKSRLLSDRFSAERPKGSFSTLEIQRTEQGDSAMYLCASSRQSDGRTEKLFFGSGTQLSVL.

This chain uses TRBV5-8 with TRBJ1-1, with 9 nucleotides matching TRBD1. The CDR3 extends over 14 amino acids. With 4 bases clipped from V and 3 bases from J, the junction kept 4 bases outside the gene matches. Germline CDR1 reads SGHTS; CDR2 reads YDEGEE. CDR3 in amino acids: CASSPWTGDTEAFF. The DNA of the CDR3 is TGTGCCAGCAGCCCTTGGACAGGGGACACTGAAGCTTTCTTT. Full variable domain (remainder filled in from reference TRBV5-8 and TRBJ1-1): EAGVTQSPTHLIKTRGQQATLRCSPISGHTSVYWYQQALGLGLQFLLWYDEGEERNRGNFPPRFSGRQFPNYSSELNVNALELEDSALYLCASSPWTGDTEAFFGQGTRLTVV.

This sequence joins TRBV28 and TRBJ1-1; no reliable D call. V lost 6 bases to trimming and J lost 7 bases, with 15 bases between them. Looked up from germline, CDR1 is MDHEN and CDR2 is SYDVKM. The CDR3 runs to 13 residues. The CDR3 region has the DNA TGTGCCAGCAGCTCACCTGGTACAATTGAAGCTTTCTTT. Protein product: CASSSPGTIEAFF.